The 32 T cell receptor beta chains below all came from one sample that was sequenced in a study of blood T cell repertoires in COVID-19. Data came from immunoSEQ multiplex PCR; TCRdb stores just in-frame clones and leaves some out. The repertoire includes some 170,000 clones, roughly four fifths of them detected once, and roughly 19% sits in the top ten. The material sequenced was peripheral blood. These receptors were collected from a woman of 80 years or more with acute or convalescent COVID-19.

CDR3 in DNA: TGTGCCACCAGTGATTTCAGTACTAGCGGGCTCAATGAGCAGTTCTTC. It encodes CATSDFSTSGLNEQFF. The chain has TRBV24-1 and TRBJ2-1, with 9 bases matching TRBD2. Germline V gene data show CDR1 as KGHDR and CDR2 as SFDVKD. The V gene end was trimmed by 1 base and the J gene end by 6 bases; junction bases not matched to a gene: 6. This CDR3 is built from 16 residues.

Note on this clone: The same CDR3 also results from other DNA sequences found in this sample. V is TRBV18 and J is TRBJ2-7; D not certain. The CDR3 totals 12 residues. Trimming took 3 bases from V and 0 from J, leaving 3 bases between them. Germline CDR1 KGHSH, CDR2 LQKENI. CDR3: CASSPSSYEQYF. In DNA form, the CDR3 reads TGTGCCAGCTCACCGAGCTCCTACGAGCAGTACTTC.

This clone was counted only a few times. CDR3 loop: CAWSVGTGNQPQHF. The CDR3 bases are TGTGCCTGGAGTGTAGGGACAGGGAATCAGCCCCAGCATTTT. This rearrangement joins TRBV30 to TRBJ1-5; 9 nucleotides align to TRBD1. J gave up 4 bases and V 0 bases, and 1 base lay outside the gene matches. Germline CDR1 is GTSNPN and CDR2 is SVGIG (reference sequence). The CDR3 loop spans 14 amino acids.

The chain combines TRBV15 with TRBJ2-1; maybe TRBD2 (5 bases). This CDR3 spans 13 amino acids. Trimming pared 1 base from V and 12 bases from J, leaving 13 bases between. Germline CDR1 is LNHNV and CDR2 is YYDKDF (reference sequence). The CDR3 nucleotides are TGTGCCACCAGCAGAGGTTCCCCCAGCGGGCAGTTCTTC. Translation: CATSRGSPSGQFF.

A single count supports this clone. The chain has TRBV19 and TRBJ1-1; TRBD1 might be the D (6 bases). V lost 11 bases and J 8 bases, leaving 15 bases between the germline ends. This CDR3 comprises 11 residues. The germline V gene has CDR1 LNHDA and CDR2 SQIVND (reference sequence). This CDR3 is CAVGRGQEAFF. CDR3 DNA sequence: TGTGCCGTAGGGAGGGGACAAGAAGCTTTCTTT.

V and J are TRBV28 and TRBJ1-5; the D gene is possibly TRBD1 (5 bases). Trimming removed 6 bases from V and 15 bases from J, with 18 bases in between. This CDR3 is built from 12 residues. Germline CDR1 reads MDHEN; CDR2 reads SYDVKM. DNA for the CDR3: TGTGCCAGCAGGAGTGGGGCAGGGAACCCGCATTTT. It codes for CASRSGAGNPHF.

Only one count was recorded for this clone. CDR3 nucleotides: TGTGCCAGTAGTATTTCCGGTAGCGGGAAATACAATGAGCAGTTCTTC. Amino acids: CASSISGSGKYNEQFF. This rearrangement joins TRBV19 to TRBJ2-1, with 8 bases aligning to TRBD2. V was pared by 3 bases and J by 4 bases, with 8 bases of the junction left unmatched. There are 16 residues in the CDR3. Germline V gene lookup returns CDR1 LNHDA and CDR2 SQIVND (reference sequence).

This clone appeared a few times. The rearrangement joins TRBV2 to TRBJ1-3; maybe TRBD1 (6 bases). V shed 6 bases and J shed 0 bases, with 21 bases lying between them. This CDR3 is built from 18 residues. The germline V gene has CDR1 SNHLY and CDR2 FYNNEI. The CDR3, as DNA: TGTGCCAGCAGGTCCGGGACACCTAACTTGTTCTCTGGAAACACCATATATTTT. Translated: CASRSGTPNLFSGNTIYF.

The V and J genes are TRBV19 and TRBJ2-5; TRBD1 agrees at 9 bases. V lost 5 bases to trimming and J lost 5 bases; unmatched junction nucleotides: 9. CDR3 length: 15 residues. Germline-derived CDR1 and CDR2 are LNHDA and SQIVND (reference sequence). The CDR3 protein is CASSAGTGSGETQYF. The CDR3 region has the DNA TGTGCCAGTAGTGCGGGGACAGGGAGTGGGGAGACCCAGTACTTC.

This clone came up once. The chain recombines TRBV28 with TRBJ2-7; maybe TRBD2 (5 bases). V lost 5 bases and J 10 bases, leaving 15 bases between the germline ends. This CDR3 has 12 amino acids. Per germline, CDR1 MDHEN and CDR2 SYDVKM. The CDR3 nucleotides read TGTGCCAGCAGTCGTACTAGTTCCGTACAGTACTTC. This gives the protein CASSRTSSVQYF.

The chain couples TRBV2 to TRBJ1-3, with 7 bases lining up with TRBD1. The CDR3 contains 15 residues. Germline trimming cut 8 bases from V and 2 bases from J; bases unmatched to any gene: 9. The germline gives CDR1 SNHLY, CDR2 FYNNEI. For the CDR3, the DNA is TGTGCCAGCGGGGCTAGACAGGGCACTGGAAACACCATATATTTT. Translating it yields CASGARQGTGNTIYF.

J is TRBJ2-3 and V is TRBV6-2 or TRBV6-3; 8 bases fit TRBD2. The CDR3 spans 17 residues. J lost 5 bases, V lost 0 bases, and 10 bases had no gene match. In germline, CDR1 is MNHEY, CDR2 SVGEGT. CDR3 sequence reads: CASSYSAGASWVDTQYF. CDR3 bases: TGTGCCAGCAGTTACTCAGCGGGGGCCTCCTGGGTAGATACGCAGTATTTT.

The chain links TRBV5-1 to TRBJ2-7; no reliable D call. The CDR3 length is 15 residues. Germline CDR1 SGHRS, CDR2 YFSETQ. V dropped 0 bases and J dropped 1 base, with 11 bases sitting between them. The chain's CDR3 is CASSLDLSRSYEQYF. Here the CDR3 DNA reads TGCGCCAGCAGCTTGGATCTCTCTAGATCCTACGAGCAGTACTTC.

This chain connects TRBV19 to TRBJ1-1, with D tentatively TRBD1 (6 bases). The CDR3 is 13 amino acids. Germline loops: CDR1 LNHDA, CDR2 SQIVND (reference sequence). V was pared by 6 bases and J by 5 bases, with 13 bases between. CDR3 sequence (DNA): TGTGCCAGTAGCCTAACAGGGAGAACTGAAGCTTTCTTT. Its protein product is CASSLTGRTEAFF. Full variable domain (remainder filled in from reference TRBV19 and TRBJ1-1): DGGITQSPKYLFRKEGQNVTLSCEQNLNHDAMYWYRQDPGQGLRLIYYSQIVNDFQKGDIAEGYSVSREKKESFPLTVTSAQKNPTAFYLCASSLTGRTEAFFGQGTRLTVV.

The rearrangement links TRBV10-3 to TRBJ1-2; 8 bases fit TRBD1. Germline V lookup: CDR1 ENHRY, CDR2 SYGVKD. J gave up 8 bases and V 10 bases, and 12 bases lay outside the gene matches. The CDR3 sequence is 13 residues long. For the CDR3, the DNA is TGTGCCACCTCCGGACAGGGTTTCGACGGCTACACCTTC. Residues: CATSGQGFDGYTF.

CDR3 DNA sequence: TGTGCCAGCTCACCTAAACGGGAGACCCAGTACTTC. It specifies CASSPKRETQYF. The chain combines TRBV18 with TRBJ2-5; D not resolved. Trimming removed 3 bases from V and 5 bases from J, with 7 bases in between. The CDR3 is 12 residues long. CDR1 is KGHSH, CDR2 LQKENI, per germline.

This sequence joins TRBV18 and TRBJ1-1, with 7 nucleotides matching TRBD1. V lost 7 bases and J lost 11; bases outside the gene matches: 16. Germline CDR1 and CDR2: KGHSH and LQKENI. The CDR3 totals 14 residues. CDR3: CASFLNRDSMRAFF. In DNA form, the CDR3 reads TGTGCCAGCTTTCTTAACCGGGACAGCATGCGGGCTTTCTTT.

The table lists this clone with a count of one. The gene calls are TRBV14 and TRBJ2-5, with D perhaps matching TRBD2 (5 bases). In germline, CDR1 is SGHDN, CDR2 FVKESK. CDR3 length equals 13 residues. V lost 2 bases and J 5 bases, leaving 9 bases between the germline ends. The DNA of the CDR3 is TGTGCCAGCAGCCAATGGACTGGGGAGACCCAGTACTTC. Protein product: CASSQWTGETQYF. The full variable domain, rest sourced from reference TRBV14 and TRBJ2-5, is EAGVTQFPSHSVIEKGQTVTLRCDPISGHDNLYWYRRVMGKEIKFLLHFVKESKQDESGMPNNRFLAERTGGTYSTLKVQPAELEDSGVYFCASSQWTGETQYFGPGTRLLVL.

The chain combines TRBV3-1 (or the pseudogene TRBV3-2) with TRBJ1-1; no clear D. There are 14 residues in the CDR3. CDR1 is LGHDT and CDR2 is YNNKEL in the germline V gene (reference sequence). V was cut by 1 base and J by 0 bases, with 6 bases left in between. CDR3 sequence (DNA): TGTGCCAGCAGCCAAGGAGGAATGAACACTGAAGCTTTCTTT. The encoded protein is CASSQGGMNTEAFF.

The table lists this clone with a few counts. The gene calls are TRBV1 and TRBJ1-6; TRBD1, the table's D call, was not compared with the DNA. TRBV1 is shown as a pseudogene. The CDR3 sequence is 17 residues long. The CDR3 is CTSSQLRQGSGNSPLHF. DNA for the CDR3: TGCACCAGCAGCCAACTCCGACAGGGGTCGGGGAATTCACCCCTCCACTTT.

The CDR3 sequence: CASSLGPSGSYEQYF. The DNA for the CDR3 is TGCGCCAGCAGCTTAGGTCCTAGCGGGAGCTACGAGCAGTACTTC. The J gene is TRBJ2-7, the V gene TRBV5-1, with 10 bases lining up with TRBD2. The ends lost 2 bases at V and 3 bases at J; junction bases unmatched: 5. The germline V gene has CDR1 SGHRS and CDR2 YFSETQ. The CDR3 covers 15 residues.

The V and J genes are TRBV7-6 and TRBJ1-2; tentatively, D is TRBD1 (5 bases). The V gene lost 5 bases and the J gene lost 3 bases, with 13 bases spanning the gap. The germline gives CDR1 SGHVS, CDR2 FNYEAQ. This CDR3 has 14 amino acids. DNA of the CDR3: TGTGCCAGCAGCCCAGGGCGACACGACTATGGCTACACCTTC. Its translation: CASSPGRHDYGYTF.

The V call is TRBV4-3, the J call TRBJ1-3, with 7 nucleotides matching TRBD1. Germline CDR1 is LGHNA and CDR2 is YSLEER. The CDR3 covers 16 residues. V shed 3 bases, J shed 2 bases, and the junction held 7 bases outside the gene matches. The CDR3 protein is CASSQGHRGAGNTIYF. Here the CDR3 DNA reads TGCGCCAGCAGCCAGGGTCACAGGGGCGCTGGAAACACCATATATTTT.

This chain uses TRBV5-5 with TRBJ1-6; D gene unclear. The CDR3 loop spans 15 amino acids. In germline, CDR1 is SGHKS, CDR2 YYEKEE (reference sequence). Trimming removed 1 base from V and 0 bases from J, with 5 bases in between. The CDR3 DNA reads TGTGCCAGCAGCTTGAAGAGCTCCTATAATTCACCCCTCCACTTT. Amino acid sequence: CASSLKSSYNSPLHF.

The chain combines TRBV7-2 with TRBJ1-2, with 7 bases that match TRBD1. The CDR3 loop spans 14 amino acids. J gave up 8 bases and V 5 bases, and 11 bases lay outside the gene matches. Germline V gives CDR1 SGHTA, CDR2 FQGNSA. CDR3 residues: CASSPQGQFIGYTF. CDR3 DNA: TGTGCCAGCAGCCCCCAGGGACAGTTCATCGGCTACACCTTC. Looking up the rest from reference TRBV7-2 and TRBJ1-2 gives the full variable domain: GAGVSQSPSNKVTEKGKDVELRCDPISGHTALYWYRQSLGQGLEFLIYFQGNSAPDKSGLPSDRFSAERTGGSVSTLTIQRTQQEDSAVYLCASSPQGQFIGYTFGSGTRLTVV.

The count of this clone is one. The chain employs TRBV5-1 and TRBJ1-2, with 8 positions matching TRBD1. The V and J ends lost 3 bases and 0 bases, in that order; junction bases with no gene match: 7. The CDR3 runs to 16 residues. Germline values: CDR1 SGHRS, CDR2 YFSETQ. CDR3 bases: TGCGCCAGCAGCTCAACAGGGGGTGGACCTAACTATGGCTACACCTTC. This codes for CASSSTGGGPNYGYTF.

The chain combines TRBV7-6 with TRBJ2-7; 8 positions agree with TRBD2. Unmatched junction bases numbered 5, after V lost 1 base and J lost 3 bases. Germline CDR1 reads SGHVS; CDR2 reads FNYEAQ. The CDR3 covers 15 residues. The CDR3 coding sequence is TGTGCCAGCAGCTTAGTACGGGAGGGATTCTACGAGCAGTACTTC. This gives the protein CASSLVREGFYEQYF.

The chain joins TRBV25-1 to TRBJ2-7; TRBD1 aligns across 7 bases. This CDR3 has 15 residues. The ends lost 10 bases at V and 0 bases at J; junction bases unmatched: 12. Per germline, CDR1 MGHDK and CDR2 SYGVNS. In DNA, the CDR3 is TGTGCCACCAAACAGACAGGGTTGAGCTCCTACGAGCAGTACTTC. It specifies CATKQTGLSSYEQYF.

The CDR3 sequence is CASSASLAGGTIDTQYF. The CDR3 nucleotides read TGTGCCAGCAGCGCAAGTCTAGCGGGGGGCACGATAGATACGCAGTATTTT. This sequence joins TRBV5-4 and TRBJ2-3; TRBD2 matches 11 bases. The CDR3 is made up of 17 amino acids. With V trimmed by 4 bases and J by 5 bases, 12 bases remained unmatched. Germline V gene data show CDR1 as SGHNT and CDR2 as YYREEE (reference sequence). The whole variable domain, filled in from reference TRBV5-4 and TRBJ2-3, reads ETGVTQSPTHLIKTRGQQVTLRCSSQSGHNTVSWYQQALGQGPQFIFQYYREEENGRGNFPPRFSGLQFPNYSSELNVNALELDDSALYLCASSASLAGGTIDTQYFGPGTRLTVL.

This rearrangement joins TRBV19 to TRBJ1-3; unclear D gene. Germline values: CDR1 LNHDA, CDR2 SQIVND (reference sequence). Trimming cost V 7 bases and J 0 bases, with 10 bases left between them. The CDR3 is 14 amino acids. CDR3 bases: TGTGCCAGTACTCAGTCCCACTCTGGAAACACCATATATTTT. It yields the protein CASTQSHSGNTIYF.

The chain has TRBV6-5 and TRBJ2-5; D is unresolved. The germline V gene encodes CDR1 MNHEY and CDR2 SVGAGI. The CDR3 totals 10 residues. Trimming removed 10 bases from V and 5 bases from J, with 8 bases in between. CDR3 protein: CATHWETQYF. The CDR3 region has the DNA TGTGCCACCCACTGGGAGACCCAGTACTTC.

Only a few counts were recorded for this clone. The chain carries TRBV4-1 and TRBJ1-1; 7 bases align to TRBD1. The CDR3 sequence is 14 residues long. CDR1 and CDR2 from the germline V gene are MGHRA and YSYEKL. The trim removed 2 bases at V and 5 bases at J, leaving 5 bases unmatched. CDR3 in amino acids: CASSQPTGWTEAFF. The CDR3 bases are TGCGCCAGCAGCCAACCGACAGGGTGGACTGAAGCTTTCTTT.